This T cell receptor (beta chain) was sequenced during a study of OX40 agonist ivuxolimab in advanced cancers. Study-wide results and limits: Expanded clones tended on average to be more numerous among CD8+ T cells than CD4+. Low normalized clonal expansion also occurred in some nonresponding patients.

The CDR3 is made up of 13 amino acids. CDR1 is SGHDT and CDR2 is YYEEEE in the germline V gene. V was pared by 2 bases and J by 2 bases, with 7 bases between. About this clone itself: The target antigen is unknown.

Profiling relied on immunoSEQ multiplex PCR, and the TCRdb table lists in-frame clones only, not all of them. The repertoire holds fewer than 85,000 clones, around 86% seen once, with around 0.94% in the top ten. The TCR sequence derives from an adult with an advanced solid tumor such as melanoma, head and neck, liver or kidney cancer. This specimen was CD4+ or CD8+ T cells sorted from blood, taken in a trial of the OX40 agonist ivuxolimab. The rearrangement joins TRBV5-6 to TRBJ1-2; D gene ambiguous. For the CDR3, the DNA is TGTGCCAGCAGCTTTCGGTCGAACTATGGCTACACCTTC. Translation gives CASSFRSNYGYTF.